This T cell receptor (beta chain) was captured in a study of blood T cell repertoires in COVID-19. V was cut by 1 base and J by 4 bases, with 10 bases left in between. Looked up from germline, CDR1 is LGHNA and CDR2 is YNFKEQ. This CDR3 contains 15 residues. Authors' data handling: Estimation of nucleated cell counts relied on the amplification of reference gene primers. TCRdb keeps only in-frame clones here, not all; method: immunoSEQ multiplex PCR. The DNA was the basis for D and trimming; V, J and clone size are from that table. The sample lists around 80,000 clones, 80% occurring once. The sample consisted of peripheral blood. The V gene is TRBV4-2, the J gene TRBJ1-4; no clear D. This TCR was recovered from a woman in her sixties or seventies with acute or convalescent COVID-19. The CDR3 protein is CASSQGSGLNEKLFF. CDR3 nucleotides: TGTGCCAGCAGCCAAGGTTCTGGGCTTAATGAAAAACTGTTTTTT.